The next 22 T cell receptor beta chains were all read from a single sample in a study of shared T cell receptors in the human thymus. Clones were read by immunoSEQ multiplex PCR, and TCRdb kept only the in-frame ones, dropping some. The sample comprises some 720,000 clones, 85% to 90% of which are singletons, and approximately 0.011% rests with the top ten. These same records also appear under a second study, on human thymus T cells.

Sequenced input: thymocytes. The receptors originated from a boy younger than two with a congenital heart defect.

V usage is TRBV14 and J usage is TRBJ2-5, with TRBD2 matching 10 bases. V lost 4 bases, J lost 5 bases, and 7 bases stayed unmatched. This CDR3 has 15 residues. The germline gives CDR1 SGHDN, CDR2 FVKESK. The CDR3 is CASSRQLAGLETQYF. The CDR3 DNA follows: TGTGCCAGCAGCCGTCAACTAGCGGGGTTGGAGACCCAGTACTTC.

CDR3 sequence (DNA): TGTGCCAGCAGCTATGTGACTAGCGGGCCGCAAGAGACCCAGTACTTC. This translates into CASSYVTSGPQETQYF. This chain joins TRBV7-2 and TRBJ2-5; 10 bases align to TRBD2. V lost 4 bases, J lost 2 bases, and 7 bases stayed unmatched. The CDR3 is 16 amino acids. Germline loops: CDR1 SGHTA, CDR2 FQGNSA.

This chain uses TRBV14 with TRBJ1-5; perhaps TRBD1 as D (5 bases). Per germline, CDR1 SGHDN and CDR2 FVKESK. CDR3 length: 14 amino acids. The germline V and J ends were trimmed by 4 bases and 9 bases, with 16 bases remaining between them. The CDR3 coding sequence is TGTGCCAGCAGCCCAAGACAGTGGTTAGGGCCCCAGCATTTT. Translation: CASSPRQWLGPQHF.

Written as DNA, the CDR3 is TGTGCCAGCAGCTCTCGGACTAGCGGGAGTGACACAGATACGCAGTATTTT. Its translation is CASSSRTSGSDTDTQYF. The rearrangement joins TRBV5-4 to TRBJ2-3, with 13 bases matching TRBD2. The V gene's germline CDR1 is SGHNT and CDR2 YYREEE (reference sequence). J gave up 2 bases and V 3 bases, and 6 bases lay outside the gene matches. The CDR3 runs 17 residues.

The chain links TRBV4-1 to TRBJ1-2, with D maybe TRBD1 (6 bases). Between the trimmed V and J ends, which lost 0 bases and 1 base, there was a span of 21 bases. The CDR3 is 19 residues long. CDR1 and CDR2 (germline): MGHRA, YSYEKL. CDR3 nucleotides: TGCGCCAGCAGCCAAGACCCACCTCTCAAACAGGGACGTAACTATGGCTACACCTTC. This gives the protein CASSQDPPLKQGRNYGYTF.

The CDR3 region has the DNA TGTGCCAGCAGTTCAAGCCCGGGACTAGCGGGAGGGTACTACAATGAGCAGTTCTTC. Protein sequence: CASSSSPGLAGGYYNEQFF. The genes are TRBV27 and TRBJ2-1; 16 nucleotides line up with TRBD2. Per the germline V gene, CDR1 is MNHEY and CDR2 is SMNVEV (reference sequence). This CDR3 has 19 residues. Unmatched junction bases numbered 9, after V lost 4 bases and J lost 3 bases.

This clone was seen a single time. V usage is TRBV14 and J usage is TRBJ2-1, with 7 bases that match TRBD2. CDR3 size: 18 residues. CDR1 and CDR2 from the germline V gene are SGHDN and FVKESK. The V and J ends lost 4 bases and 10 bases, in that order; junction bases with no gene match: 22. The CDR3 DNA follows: TGTGCCAGCAGCCCGTGGGGAATACCACCGGGAGGATCGGACGAGCAGTTCTTC. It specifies CASSPWGIPPGGSDEQFF.

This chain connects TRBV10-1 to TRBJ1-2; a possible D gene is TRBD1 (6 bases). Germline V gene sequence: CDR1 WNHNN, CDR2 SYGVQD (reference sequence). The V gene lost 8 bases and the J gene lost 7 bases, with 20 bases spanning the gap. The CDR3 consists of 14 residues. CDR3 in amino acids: CASPPAGTPSGYTF. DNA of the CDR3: TGCGCCAGCCCCCCCGCCGGGACACCGAGTGGCTACACCTTC.

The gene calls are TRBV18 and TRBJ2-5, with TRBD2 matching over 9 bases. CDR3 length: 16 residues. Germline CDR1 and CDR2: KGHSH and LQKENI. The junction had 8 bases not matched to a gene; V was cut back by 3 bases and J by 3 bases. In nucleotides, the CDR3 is TGTGCCAGCTCACCTCCCCTGGCGGGAGGGAAAGAGACCCAGTACTTC. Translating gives CASSPPLAGGKETQYF.

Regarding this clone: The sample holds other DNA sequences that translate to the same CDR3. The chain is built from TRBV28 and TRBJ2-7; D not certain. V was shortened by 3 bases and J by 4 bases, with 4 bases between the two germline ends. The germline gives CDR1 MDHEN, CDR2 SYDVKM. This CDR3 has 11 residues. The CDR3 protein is CASSFGYEQYF. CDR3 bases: TGTGCCAGCAGTTTCGGTTACGAGCAGTACTTC. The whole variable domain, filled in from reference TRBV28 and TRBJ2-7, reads DVKVTQSSRYLVKRTGEKVFLECVQDMDHENMFWYRQDPGLGLRLIYFSYDVKMKEKGDIPEGYSVSREKKERFSLILESASTNQTSMYLCASSFGYEQYFGPGTRLTVT.

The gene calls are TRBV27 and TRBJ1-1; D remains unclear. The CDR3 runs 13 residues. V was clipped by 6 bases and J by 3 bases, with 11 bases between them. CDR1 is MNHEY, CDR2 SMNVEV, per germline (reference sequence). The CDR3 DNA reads TGTGCCAGCAGACAATCGGGGTACACTGAAGCTTTCTTT. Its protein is CASRQSGYTEAFF.

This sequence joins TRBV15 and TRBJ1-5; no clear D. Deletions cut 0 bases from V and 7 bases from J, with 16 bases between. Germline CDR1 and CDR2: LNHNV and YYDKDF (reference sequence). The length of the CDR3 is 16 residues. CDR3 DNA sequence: TGTGCCACCAGCAGAGATCTCCGGGGAGGAGGCCAGCCCCAGCATTTT. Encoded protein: CATSRDLRGGGQPQHF.

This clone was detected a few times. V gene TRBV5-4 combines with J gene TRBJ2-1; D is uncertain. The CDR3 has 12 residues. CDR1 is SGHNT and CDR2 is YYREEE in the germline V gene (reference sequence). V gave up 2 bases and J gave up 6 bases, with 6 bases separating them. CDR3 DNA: TGTGCCAGCAGCTTTGACTTCAATGAGCAGTTCTTC. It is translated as CASSFDFNEQFF.

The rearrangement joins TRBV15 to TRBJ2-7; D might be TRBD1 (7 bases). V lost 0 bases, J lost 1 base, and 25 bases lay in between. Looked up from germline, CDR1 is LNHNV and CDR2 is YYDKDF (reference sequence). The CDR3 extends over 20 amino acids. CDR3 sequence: CATSRDRRQGGWDFSYEQYF. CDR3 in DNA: TGTGCCACCAGCAGAGATCGGCGGCAGGGGGGTTGGGACTTTTCCTACGAGCAGTACTTC.

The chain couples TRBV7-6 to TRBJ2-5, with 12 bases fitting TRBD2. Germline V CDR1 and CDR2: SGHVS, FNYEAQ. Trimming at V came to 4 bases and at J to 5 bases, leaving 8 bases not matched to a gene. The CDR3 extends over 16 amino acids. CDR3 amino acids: CASSSPSGRAWETQYF. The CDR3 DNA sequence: TGTGCCAGCAGCTCACCTAGCGGGAGGGCCTGGGAGACCCAGTACTTC. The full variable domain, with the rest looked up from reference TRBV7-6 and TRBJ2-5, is GAGVSQSPRYKVTKRGQDVALRCDPISGHVSLYWYRQALGQGPEFLTYFNYEAQQDKSGLPNDRFSAERPEGSISTLTIQRTEQRDSAMYRCASSSPSGRAWETQYFGPGTRLLVL.

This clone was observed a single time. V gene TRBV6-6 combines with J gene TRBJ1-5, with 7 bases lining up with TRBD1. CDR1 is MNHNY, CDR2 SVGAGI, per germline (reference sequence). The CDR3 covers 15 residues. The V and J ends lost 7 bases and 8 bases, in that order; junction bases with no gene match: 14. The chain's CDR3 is CASTDQAGGLKPQHF. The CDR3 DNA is TGTGCCAGCACCGACCAGGCAGGGGGTTTGAAGCCCCAGCATTTT.

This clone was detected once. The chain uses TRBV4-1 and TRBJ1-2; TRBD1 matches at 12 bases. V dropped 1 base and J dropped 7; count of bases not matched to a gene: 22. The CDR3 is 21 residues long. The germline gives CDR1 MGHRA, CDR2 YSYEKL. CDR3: CASSQGGTEGDRGRVEAGYTF. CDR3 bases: TGCGCCAGCAGCCAAGGTGGAACTGAGGGGGACAGGGGGCGAGTCGAGGCTGGCTACACCTTC.

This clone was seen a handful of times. This CDR3 reads CASSRGSSGNTIYF. CDR3 nucleotide sequence: TGTGCCAGTAGCCGGGGGAGCTCTGGAAACACCATATATTTT. The chain uses TRBV19 and TRBJ1-3, with D perhaps TRBD1 (5 bases). The germline V and J ends were trimmed by 6 bases and 0 bases, with 9 bases remaining between them. This CDR3 is 14 amino acids long. The germline gives CDR1 LNHDA, CDR2 SQIVND (reference sequence). Using reference TRBV19 and TRBJ1-3 for the parts outside the CDR3, the full variable domain is DGGITQSPKYLFRKEGQNVTLSCEQNLNHDAMYWYRQDPGQGLRLIYYSQIVNDFQKGDIAEGYSVSREKKESFPLTVTSAQKNPTAFYLCASSRGSSGNTIYFGEGSWLTVV.

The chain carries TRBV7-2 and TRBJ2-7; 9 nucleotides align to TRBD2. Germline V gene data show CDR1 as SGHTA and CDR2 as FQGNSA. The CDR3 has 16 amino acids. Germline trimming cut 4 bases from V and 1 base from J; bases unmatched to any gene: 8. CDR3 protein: CASSSAGLARSYEQYF. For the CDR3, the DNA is TGTGCCAGCAGCTCCGCTGGACTAGCGCGTTCCTACGAGCAGTACTTC.

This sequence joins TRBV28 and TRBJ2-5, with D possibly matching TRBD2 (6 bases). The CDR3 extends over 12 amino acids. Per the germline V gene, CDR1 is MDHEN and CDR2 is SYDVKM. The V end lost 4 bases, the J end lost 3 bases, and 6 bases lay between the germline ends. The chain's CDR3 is CASSSSEETQYF. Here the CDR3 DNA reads TGTGCCAGCAGTTCTAGCGAAGAGACCCAGTACTTC. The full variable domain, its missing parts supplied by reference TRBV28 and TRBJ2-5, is DVKVTQSSRYLVKRTGEKVFLECVQDMDHENMFWYRQDPGLGLRLIYFSYDVKMKEKGDIPEGYSVSREKKERFSLILESASTNQTSMYLCASSSSEETQYFGPGTRLLVL.

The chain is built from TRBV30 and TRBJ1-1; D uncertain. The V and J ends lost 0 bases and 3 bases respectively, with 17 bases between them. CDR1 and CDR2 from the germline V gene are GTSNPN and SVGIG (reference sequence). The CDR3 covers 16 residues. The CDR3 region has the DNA TGTGCCTGGAGTGTATTGGAGAGGGAAGAGGACACTGAAGCTTTCTTT. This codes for CAWSVLEREEDTEAFF.

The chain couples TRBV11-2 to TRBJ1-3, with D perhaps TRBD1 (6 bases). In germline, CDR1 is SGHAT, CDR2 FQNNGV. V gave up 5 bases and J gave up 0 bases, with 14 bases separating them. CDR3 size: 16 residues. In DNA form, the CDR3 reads TGTGCCAGCAGCCGAACGGACAGCCCCTCTGGAAACACCATATATTTT. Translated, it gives CASSRTDSPSGNTIYF.